This TCR beta chain originates from a study of blood T cell repertoires in COVID-19. Study overall: Samples came from the United States, Italy and Spain, spanning acute and convalescent COVID-19.

CDR1 GTSNPN and CDR2 SVGIG come from the germline V gene (reference sequence). CDR3 length: 14 amino acids. Trimming cost V 2 bases and J 0 bases, with 10 bases left between them. Authors' analysis steps: Amplifying reference gene primers gave estimates of nucleated cell counts. Clones were sequenced by immunoSEQ multiplex PCR, and TCRdb holds only the in-frame ones, with some missing. V and J calls and clone size are copied from that table; D and trimming were computed from the DNA. Of roughly 220,000 clones in the sample, roughly 80% were seen once. The clonotype was recovered from a woman aged 60-75 years who had recovered from COVID-19. What was sequenced was peripheral blood. The chain recombines TRBV30 with TRBJ2-5; maybe TRBD2 (5 bases). CDR3 loop: CAWSPDWDQETQYF. CDR3 sequence (DNA): TGTGCCTGGAGTCCGGACTGGGACCAAGAGACCCAGTACTTC.